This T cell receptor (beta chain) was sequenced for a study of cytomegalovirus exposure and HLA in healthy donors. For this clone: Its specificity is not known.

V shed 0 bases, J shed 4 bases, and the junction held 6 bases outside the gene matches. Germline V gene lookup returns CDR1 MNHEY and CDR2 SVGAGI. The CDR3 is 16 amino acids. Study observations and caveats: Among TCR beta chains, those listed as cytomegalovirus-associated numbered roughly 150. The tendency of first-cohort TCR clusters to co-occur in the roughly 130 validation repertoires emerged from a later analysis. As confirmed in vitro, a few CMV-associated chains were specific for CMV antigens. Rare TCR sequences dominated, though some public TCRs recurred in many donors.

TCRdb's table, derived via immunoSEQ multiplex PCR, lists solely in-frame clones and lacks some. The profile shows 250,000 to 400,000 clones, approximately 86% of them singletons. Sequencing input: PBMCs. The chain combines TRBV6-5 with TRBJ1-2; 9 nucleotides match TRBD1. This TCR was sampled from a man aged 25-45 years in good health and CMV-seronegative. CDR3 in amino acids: CASSYSNRGRFYGYTF. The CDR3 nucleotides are TGTGCCAGCAGTTACTCGAACAGGGGGCGCTTCTATGGCTACACCTTC.